This T cell receptor (beta chain) was identified during a study of long-term antiretroviral therapy in people with HIV. Sequencing relied on immunoSEQ assay v3.0, run at survey level. TCRdb's copy holds only in-frame clones and misses some; the assay was immunoSEQ multiplex PCR. The table lists about 34,000 clones, around 94% of them singletons. This CDR3 spans 15 amino acids. In germline, CDR1 is SGHNT, CDR2 YENEEA. V shed 5 bases, J shed 2 bases, and the junction held 7 bases outside the gene matches. The sequence derives from a woman between 50 and 59 years old with HIV. This sequence joins TRBV11-3 and TRBJ2-5, with TRBD2 matching 8 bases. The sequences come from unsorted PBMCs, collected around 5 years after starting antiretroviral therapy. In DNA, the CDR3 is TGTGCCAGCAGCAGGACTAGCAGGGTGCAAGAGACCCAGTACTTC. Its translation: CASSRTSRVQETQYF.